The 12 T cell receptor beta chains below were found in one sample sequenced in a study of OX40 agonist ivuxolimab in advanced cancers. Here immunoSEQ multiplex PCR was the method, and the copy in TCRdb shows in-frame clones only, minus some. The sample consists of 60,000 to 100,000 clones, around nine tenths of them appearing once. The sequencing here drew on CD4+ or CD8+ T cells sorted from blood, taken in a trial of the OX40 agonist ivuxolimab. The receptors here all came from an adult with an advanced solid tumor such as melanoma, head and neck, liver or kidney cancer.

The rearrangement uses TRBV6-5 and TRBJ2-1; 7 bases align to TRBD2. The CDR3 runs to 14 residues. CDR1 MNHEY and CDR2 SVGAGI come from the germline V gene. After removal of 6 bases from V and 9 bases from J, the junction contained 11 bases not matched to a gene. Here the CDR3 DNA reads TGTGCCAGCAGCCTAAAGCGGGAAGGTGGTGAGCAGTTCTTC. It codes for CASSLKREGGEQFF.

This clone has a handful of counts. The CDR3 loop reads CASSPGGGGGWSSYNEQFF. The CDR3 nucleotides read TGCGCCAGCAGCCCCGGGGGCGGGGGGGGTTGGAGCTCCTACAATGAGCAGTTCTTC. The chain carries TRBV4-1 and TRBJ2-1; TRBD2 matches at 9 bases. Germline CDR1 is MGHRA and CDR2 is YSYEKL. This CDR3 spans 19 amino acids. The junction had 13 bases not matched to a gene; V was cut back by 4 bases and J by 0 bases.

The V gene is TRBV7-9, the J gene TRBJ2-7; possibly TRBD1 for D (6 bases). Trimming pared 5 bases from V and 0 bases from J, leaving 14 bases between. CDR1 SEHNR and CDR2 FQNEAQ come from the germline V gene (reference sequence). This CDR3 is built from 15 residues. The CDR3 here is CASSRQTGSSYEQYF. Written as DNA, the CDR3 is TGTGCCAGCAGCAGGCAGACAGGTAGCTCCTACGAGCAGTACTTC.

The chain employs TRBV29-1 and TRBJ1-1; no clear D. The length of the CDR3 is 12 residues. V was trimmed by 2 bases and J by 6 bases, leaving 10 bases between them. Germline CDR1 reads SQVTM; CDR2 reads ANQGSEA. The CDR3 sequence: CSVEKYSPEAFF. The CDR3 DNA is TGCAGCGTTGAAAAGTACTCCCCTGAAGCTTTCTTT.

This sequence joins TRBV11-2 and TRBJ2-7; 7 bases map to TRBD1. V lost 3 bases to trimming and J lost 0 bases; unmatched junction nucleotides: 2. The CDR3 is made up of 14 amino acids. The germline V gene has CDR1 SGHAT and CDR2 FQNNGV. CDR3 DNA: TGTGCCAGCAGCTTGGACAGGAACTCCTACGAGCAGTACTTC. It specifies CASSLDRNSYEQYF.

The gene calls are TRBV18 and TRBJ1-1; D is uncertain. The germline V gene encodes CDR1 KGHSH and CDR2 LQKENI. V shed 1 base and J shed 4 bases, with 19 bases lying between them. The CDR3 spans 17 residues. The CDR3 nucleotides read TGTGCCAGCTCACCACGTGTCGGGCACTCCAGGACCACTGAAGCTTTCTTT. This encodes CASSPRVGHSRTTEAFF. Together with reference TRBV18 and TRBJ1-1, the CDR3 gives the full variable domain: NAGVMQNPRHLVRRRGQEARLRCSPMKGHSHVYWYRQLPEEGLKFMVYLQKENIIDESGMPKERFSAEFPKEGPSILRIQQVVRGDSAAYFCASSPRVGHSRTTEAFFGQGTRLTVV.

Turning to this clone: This same CDR3 is encoded by further DNA sequences in the sample. This chain joins TRBV6-5 and TRBJ1-4, with D possibly being TRBD1 (6 bases). This CDR3 is built from 15 residues. Germline CDR1 and CDR2: MNHEY and SVGAGI. The V and J ends lost 0 bases and 8 bases respectively, with 13 bases between them. The CDR3: CASSYSAGVQEKLFF. In DNA form, the CDR3 reads TGTGCCAGCAGTTACTCGGCAGGGGTGCAAGAAAAACTGTTTTTT.

The rearrangement uses TRBV28 and TRBJ1-3; D remains ambiguous. Germline CDR1 reads MDHEN; CDR2 reads SYDVKM. Trimming pared 7 bases from V and 4 bases from J, leaving 11 bases between. The CDR3 is 13 amino acids. The CDR3 nucleotides read TGTGCCAGCACATCCCTCGCGGGAAACACCATATATTTT. This codes for CASTSLAGNTIYF. Filled out from reference TRBV28 and TRBJ1-3, the complete variable domain reads DVKVTQSSRYLVKRTGEKVFLECVQDMDHENMFWYRQDPGLGLRLIYFSYDVKMKEKGDIPEGYSVSREKKERFSLILESASTNQTSMYLCASTSLAGNTIYFGEGSWLTVV.

The chain carries TRBV28 and TRBJ2-7; 13 bases are a match to TRBD2. Germline CDR1 MDHEN, CDR2 SYDVKM. The CDR3 sequence is 16 residues long. V lost 5 bases to trimming and J lost 6 bases; unmatched junction nucleotides: 10. The CDR3 reads CASSTSGTSGNREQYF. CDR3 nucleotides: TGTGCCAGCAGTACCTCCGGGACTAGCGGGAATCGCGAGCAGTACTTC.

This clone has more than one count but fewer than ten. The chain joins TRBV28 to TRBJ2-3; the match to TRBD1 covers 8 bases. V lost 3 bases to trimming and J lost 3 bases; unmatched junction nucleotides: 17. The CDR3 is 19 amino acids. Germline assignment: CDR1 MDHEN and CDR2 SYDVKM. CDR3 amino acids: CASSFVRTGWGSGTDTQYF. CDR3 nucleotide sequence: TGTGCCAGCAGTTTCGTTCGGACAGGGTGGGGTTCGGGGACAGATACGCAGTATTTT.

The gene calls are TRBV19 and TRBJ1-3, with 8 bases identical to TRBD1. Germline CDR1 and CDR2: LNHDA and SQIVND (reference sequence). This CDR3 is 15 amino acids long. With V trimmed by 7 bases and J by 0 bases, 5 bases remained unmatched. CDR3 in DNA: TGTGCCAGTAAACCGGGACAGGCCTCTGGAAACACCATATATTTT. It encodes CASKPGQASGNTIYF.

The chain combines TRBV5-1 with TRBJ2-7; 7 nucleotides agree with TRBD1. CDR1 is SGHRS and CDR2 is YFSETQ in the germline V gene. The CDR3 has 14 amino acids. V dropped 2 bases and J dropped 3; count of bases not matched to a gene: 5. CDR3 in amino acids: CASSFLGGNYEQYF. DNA of the CDR3: TGCGCCAGCAGCTTCCTAGGGGGCAACTACGAGCAGTACTTC.